The 2 T cell receptor beta chains reported below all come from one sample, sequenced in a study of cytomegalovirus exposure and HLA in healthy donors. Some clones are missing from TCRdb's copy, which holds only in-frame ones; the method was immunoSEQ multiplex PCR. This table has about 190,000 clones, roughly 80% appearing once. Specimen: PBMCs. These receptors originate from a man aged 18-30 years in good health and CMV-seropositive.

The J gene is TRBJ2-5, the V gene TRBV5-5; 7 bases match TRBD2. Looked up from germline, CDR1 is SGHKS and CDR2 is YYEKEE (reference sequence). There are 15 residues in the CDR3. V trimming: 4 bases; J trimming: 2 bases; junction bases outside the gene matches: 8. The CDR3 loop reads CASSPLLAVQETQYF. DNA for the CDR3: TGTGCCAGCAGCCCTCTCCTAGCGGTACAAGAGACCCAGTACTTC.

The J gene is TRBJ2-7, the V gene TRBV13; the match to TRBD2 covers 9 bases. The CDR3 consists of 16 residues. J lost 2 bases, V lost 4 bases, and 9 bases had no gene match. Germline-derived CDR1 and CDR2 are PRHDT and FYEKMQ (reference sequence). The CDR3 here is CASSSTSGPRTYEQYF. CDR3 sequence (DNA): TGTGCCAGCAGCTCCACTAGCGGGCCGAGAACCTACGAGCAGTACTTC.